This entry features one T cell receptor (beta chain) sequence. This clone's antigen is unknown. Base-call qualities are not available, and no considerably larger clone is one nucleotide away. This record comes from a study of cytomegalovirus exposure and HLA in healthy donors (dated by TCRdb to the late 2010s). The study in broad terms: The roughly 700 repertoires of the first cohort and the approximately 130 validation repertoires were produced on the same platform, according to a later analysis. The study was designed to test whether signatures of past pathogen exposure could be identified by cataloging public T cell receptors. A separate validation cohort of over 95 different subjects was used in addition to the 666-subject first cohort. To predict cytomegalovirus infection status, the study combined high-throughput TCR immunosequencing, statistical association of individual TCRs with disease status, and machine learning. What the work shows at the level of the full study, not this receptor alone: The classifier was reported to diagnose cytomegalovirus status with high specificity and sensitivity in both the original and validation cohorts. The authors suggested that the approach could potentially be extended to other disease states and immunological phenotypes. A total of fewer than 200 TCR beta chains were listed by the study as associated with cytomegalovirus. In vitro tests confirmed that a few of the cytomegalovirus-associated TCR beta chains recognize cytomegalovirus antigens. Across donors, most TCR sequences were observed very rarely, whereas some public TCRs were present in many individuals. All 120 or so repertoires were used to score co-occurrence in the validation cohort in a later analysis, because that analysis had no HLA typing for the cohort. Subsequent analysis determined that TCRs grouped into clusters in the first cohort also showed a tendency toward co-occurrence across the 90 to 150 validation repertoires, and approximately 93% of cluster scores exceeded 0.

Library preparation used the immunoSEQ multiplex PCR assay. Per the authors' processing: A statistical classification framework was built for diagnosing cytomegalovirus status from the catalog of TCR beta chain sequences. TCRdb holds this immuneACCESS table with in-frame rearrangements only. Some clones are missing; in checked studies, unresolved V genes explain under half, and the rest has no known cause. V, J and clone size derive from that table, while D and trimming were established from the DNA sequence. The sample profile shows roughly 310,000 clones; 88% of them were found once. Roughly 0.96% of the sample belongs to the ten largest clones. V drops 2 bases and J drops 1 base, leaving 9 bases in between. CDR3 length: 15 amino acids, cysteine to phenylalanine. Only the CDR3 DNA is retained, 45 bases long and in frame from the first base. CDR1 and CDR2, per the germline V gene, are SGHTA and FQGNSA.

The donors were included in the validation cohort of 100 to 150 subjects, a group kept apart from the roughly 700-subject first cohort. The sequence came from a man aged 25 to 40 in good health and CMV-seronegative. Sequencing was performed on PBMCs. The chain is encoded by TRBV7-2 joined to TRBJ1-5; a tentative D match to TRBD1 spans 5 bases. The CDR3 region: CASSLSGISNQPQHF. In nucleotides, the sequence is TGTGCCAGCAGCTTATCAGGGATCAGCAATCAGCCCCAGCATTTT.